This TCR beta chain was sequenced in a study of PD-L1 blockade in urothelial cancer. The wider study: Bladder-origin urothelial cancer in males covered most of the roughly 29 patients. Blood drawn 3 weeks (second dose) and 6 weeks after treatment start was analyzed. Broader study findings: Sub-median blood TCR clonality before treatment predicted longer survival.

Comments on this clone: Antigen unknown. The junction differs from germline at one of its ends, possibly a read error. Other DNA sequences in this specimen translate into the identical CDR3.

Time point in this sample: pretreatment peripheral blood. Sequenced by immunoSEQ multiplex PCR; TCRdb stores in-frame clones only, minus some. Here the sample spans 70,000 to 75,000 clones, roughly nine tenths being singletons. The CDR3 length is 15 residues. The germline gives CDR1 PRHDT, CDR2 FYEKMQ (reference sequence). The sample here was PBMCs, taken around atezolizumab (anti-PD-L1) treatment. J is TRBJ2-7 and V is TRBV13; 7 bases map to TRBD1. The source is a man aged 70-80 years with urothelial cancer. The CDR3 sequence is CASSYRPGTEYEQYF. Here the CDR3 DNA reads TGCGCCAGCAGCTACCGCCCCGGGACAGAGTACGAGCAGTACTTC.